Reported below is one T cell receptor (beta chain). This CDR3 region has 15 residues. Per the germline V gene, CDR1 is SGHDT and CDR2 is YYEEEE. Trimming removed 4 bases from V and 2 bases from J; junction bases left unmatched: 4. The source of the sample is a study of blood T cell repertoires in COVID-19. As for the study in general: The United States, Italy and Spain were the sources of the acute and convalescent COVID-19 samples. T cells, B-cell-depleted T cells, or PBMCs supplied cDNA or gDNA.

Under the authors' procedure: Estimates of nucleated cell counts were drawn from the amplification of reference gene primers. Sequencing was performed with immunoSEQ multiplex PCR; in TCRdb, only in-frame clones are kept and a portion is missing. Clone size and the V and J calls come from that table; the DNA yielded D and trimming. The sample consists of about 170,000 clones, approximately 80% of them appearing once. The source is a woman older than 75 with acute or convalescent COVID-19. Sequencing used peripheral blood. The rearrangement joins TRBV5-6 to TRBJ2-3; 10 bases are a match to TRBD1. CDR3 amino acids: CASSRDRGTTDTQYF. The DNA of the CDR3 is TGTGCCAGCAGCAGGGACAGGGGAACCACAGATACGCAGTATTTT.